This TCR beta chain was sequenced for a study of immune heterogeneity within non-small cell lung tumors. Looking at the study overall: With respect to histology, the tumors encompassed several squamous cell carcinomas, fewer than 11 non-squamous carcinomas and 1 not otherwise specified.

Comment on this clonotype: The antigen is undetermined.

As template, the study used bulk tumor genomic DNA at roughly 550 ng per sample. Biopsies, several per primary tumor and spaced far apart, were collected during surgery. Before undergoing curative surgery, patients had newly diagnosed non-small cell lung cancer that was untreated. TCR beta CDR3 was amplified by multiplex PCR, first round 10 to 11 cycles, 32 V and 13 J primers. TCRdb reprocessed the multiplex PCR reads via MiXCR and lists one record per CDR3 protein. The sample yields more than 2,500 distinct CDR3 sequences, around 59% seen once. Study results and caveats: There were identical dominant CDR3 beta clonotypes recurring across tumor sites within a patient, together with site-unique high-frequency clones. The study found that local T-cell clonality correlated moderately but significantly with local tumor mutational burden (R roughly 0.35). The study found high-frequency T-cell receptor beta clonotypes largely distinct between individual patients.

Trimming cost V 5 bases and J 5 bases; bases outside gene matches: 6. This CDR3 has 14 amino acids. Germline loops: CDR1 SGHNT, CDR2 YENEEA. Specimen: lung tumor tissue. The receptor comes from a man aged 65 to 85 with non-small cell lung cancer. The rearrangement uses TRBV11-3 and TRBJ2-1, with 7 bases aligning to TRBD2. CDR3 region: CASSPHGGDNEQFF. CDR3 nucleotide sequence: TGTGCCAGCAGCCCCCATGGGGGGGACAATGAGCAGTTCTTC.